Listed below are T cell receptor beta chains from one sample, sequenced in a study of Ad26.COV2.S vaccination and SARS-CoV-2 variants. This table comes from immunoSEQ multiplex PCR, and its TCRdb copy is limited to in-frame clones, with some not included. Of around 450,000 clones in the sample, 75% to 95% were seen once. Sequences were derived from peripheral blood, sampled in a trial of Ad26.COV2.S vaccine versus placebo. These receptors came from a person aged 18-65 years who received the Ad26.COV2.S COVID-19 vaccine or a placebo. Each CDR3 is given with its conserved first and last residue. Fields, in order: J gene, D gene, V gene, clone size, CDR3 protein, CDR3 DNA. The D gene is left open where the match is weak. Not all rows give a size; the values are once, few, many and, for expanded clones, a class.

>TRBJ1-5|TRBD1|TRBV28|.
CASSPVDRGRQPQHF
TGTGCCAGCAGCCCCGTGGACAGGGGGCGTCAGCCCCAGCATTTT
>TRBJ2-4|.|TRBV7-2|once
CASSLDANIQYF
TGTGCCAGCAGCTTAGACGCAAACATTCAGTACTTC
>TRBJ2-4|.|TRBV28|.
CASSLLQGYIQYF
TGTGCCAGCAGCCTACTGCAGGGATACATTCAGTACTTC
>TRBJ2-5|.|TRBV30|.
CAWTSQETQYF
TGTGCCTGGACCTCACAAGAGACCCAGTACTTC
>TRBJ2-3|.|TRBV7-8|.
CASSLGQVGLARFADTQYF
TGTGCCAGCAGCCTGGGACAGGTGGGACTAGCTCGATTTGCAGATACGCAGTATTTT
>TRBJ2-5|.|TRBV6-6|.
CASSSQGGRETQYF
TGTGCCAGCAGTTCCCAAGGGGGACGGGAGACCCAGTACTTC
>TRBJ2-1|TRBD2|TRBV20-1|.
CSASPSGSGYEQFF
TGCAGTGCTAGTCCCAGCGGGAGTGGTTATGAGCAGTTCTTC
>TRBJ2-7|.|TRBV2|.
CASSGEKNNPYEQYF
TGTGCCAGCAGTGGGGAAAAAAACAACCCCTACGAGCAGTACTTC
>TRBJ2-1|.|TRBV9|.
CASSQRGNEQFF
TGTGCCAGCAGCCAACGTGGCAATGAGCAGTTCTTC
>TRBJ2-1|.|TRBV21-1|once
CASSHRDWDNEQFF
TGTGCCAGCAGCCACCGGGACTGGGACAATGAGCAGTTCTTC
>TRBJ2-3|.|TRBV24-1|.
CATSDPGSTDTQYF
TGTGCCACCAGTGACCCCGGGTCCACAGATACGCAGTATTTT
>TRBJ1-5|.|TRBV27|.
CASSLQGRSNQPQHF
TGTGCCAGCAGTTTACAGGGCCGTAGCAATCAGCCCCAGCATTTT
>TRBJ2-7|.|TRBV15|.
CATLEVSEGEQYF
TGTGCCACCCTAGAGGTCTCTGAGGGCGAGCAGTACTTC
>TRBJ1-1|.|TRBV29-1|.
CSVAEGPEAFF
TGCAGCGTTGCCGAGGGTCCTGAAGCTTTCTTT
>TRBJ1-1|.|TRBV7-9|.
CASSLNGYTEAFF
TGTGCCAGCAGCTTAAATGGGTACACTGAAGCTTTCTTT
>TRBJ2-1|.|TRBV18|.
CASSPPWGSFSYNEQFF
TGTGCCAGCTCACCACCGTGGGGCAGCTTCTCCTACAATGAGCAGTTCTTC
>TRBJ2-1|TRBD2|TRBV6-4|.
CASSGTSGTGNEQFF
TGTGCCAGCAGTGGAACTAGCGGGACTGGTAATGAGCAGTTCTTC